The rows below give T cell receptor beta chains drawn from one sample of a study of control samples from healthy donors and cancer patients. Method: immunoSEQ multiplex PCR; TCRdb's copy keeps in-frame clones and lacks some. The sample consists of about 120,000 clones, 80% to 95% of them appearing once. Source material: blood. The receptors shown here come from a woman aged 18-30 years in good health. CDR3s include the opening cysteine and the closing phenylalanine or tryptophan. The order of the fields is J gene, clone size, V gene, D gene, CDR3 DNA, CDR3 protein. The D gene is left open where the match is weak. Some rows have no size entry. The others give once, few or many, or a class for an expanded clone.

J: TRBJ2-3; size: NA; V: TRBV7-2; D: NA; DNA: TGTGCCAGCACCCATCCTTCGAGCGCAGATACGCAGTATTTT; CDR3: CASTHPSSADTQYF
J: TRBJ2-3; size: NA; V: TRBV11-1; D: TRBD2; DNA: TGTGCCAGCCGTCAGGGTCCGGGACTAGGGACAGATACGCAGTATTTT; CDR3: CASRQGPGLGTDTQYF
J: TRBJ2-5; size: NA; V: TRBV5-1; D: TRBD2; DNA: TGCGCCAGCAGCTTCGGCGGGGGGCAAGAGACCCAGTACTTC; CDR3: CASSFGGGQETQYF
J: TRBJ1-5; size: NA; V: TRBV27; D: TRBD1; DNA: TGTGCCAGCAGTCGACAGGGGAGTAATCAGCCCCAGCATTTT; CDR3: CASSRQGSNQPQHF
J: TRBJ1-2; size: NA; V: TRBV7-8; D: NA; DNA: TGTGCCAGCAGCGAAGCAGGGTTTGGCTATGGCTACACCTTC; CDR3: CASSEAGFGYGYTF
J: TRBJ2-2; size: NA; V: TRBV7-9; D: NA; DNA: TGTGCCAGCAGACCGCTAGCAAGGAACACCGGGGAGCTGTTTTTT; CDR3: CASRPLARNTGELFF
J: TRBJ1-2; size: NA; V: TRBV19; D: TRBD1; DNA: TGTGCCAGCAAGGACAGGGGTGGCTACACCTTC; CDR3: CASKDRGGYTF
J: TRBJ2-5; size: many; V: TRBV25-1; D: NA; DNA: TGTGCCAGCAGTGAATTACGGCAGCAAGAGACCCAGTACTTC; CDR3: CASSELRQQETQYF
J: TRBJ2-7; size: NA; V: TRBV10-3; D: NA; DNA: TGTGCCATCAGTGAGTCGCCCTTCACAGGCTCCTACGAGCAGTACTTC; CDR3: CAISESPFTGSYEQYF
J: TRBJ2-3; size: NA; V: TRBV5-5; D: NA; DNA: TGTGCCAGCACCAGACTCTCCGTGAGCGGTCGCACAGATACGCAGTATTTT; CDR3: CASTRLSVSGRTDTQYF
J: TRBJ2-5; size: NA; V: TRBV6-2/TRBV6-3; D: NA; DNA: TGTGCCAGCAGTCCCGGACTACCGAGGGAAGAGACCCAGTACTTC; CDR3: CASSPGLPREETQYF
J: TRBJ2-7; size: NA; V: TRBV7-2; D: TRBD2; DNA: TGTGCCAGCAGCTTCGGGACTAGCGGGACCCTCGAGCAGTACTTC; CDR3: CASSFGTSGTLEQYF
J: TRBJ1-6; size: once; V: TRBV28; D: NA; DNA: TGTGCCAGCAGTCCCCGGACACAATTCAATTCACCCCTCCACTTT; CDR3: CASSPRTQFNSPLHF